This TCR beta chain was sequenced for a study of long-term antiretroviral therapy in people with HIV. Study-level findings and limits: The study found narrower CDR3 length ranges in HIV repertoires than in controls.

The CDR3 contains 15 residues. Germline values: CDR1 SGHAT, CDR2 FQNNGV. The V and J ends lost 5 bases and 6 bases respectively, with 19 bases between them. In the case of this clone: What it binds is unknown.

Run at survey level, the immunoSEQ assay was version v3.0. Roughly 40,000-50,000 T-cell genomes per sample were the sequencing target. Generated by immunoSEQ multiplex PCR, the TCRdb table keeps only in-frame clones and is missing some. The sample records 16,000 or so clones, roughly 81% being singletons. The sample in question was unsorted PBMCs, obtained 0.5 years after starting antiretroviral therapy. J is TRBJ1-1 and V is TRBV11-2; a possible D gene is TRBD1 (5 bases). This receptor was identified in a middle-aged woman with HIV. The CDR3 coding sequence is TGTGCCAGCAGCCCTGGGGGACTCGGAAGTTCTGAAGCTTTCTTT. Amino acids: CASSPGGLGSSEAFF. Using reference TRBV11-2 and TRBJ1-1 for the parts outside the CDR3, the full variable domain is EAGVAQSPRYKIIEKRQSVAFWCNPISGHATLYWYQQILGQGPKLLIQFQNNGVVDDSQLPKDRFSAERLKGVDSTLKIQPAKLEDSAVYLCASSPGGLGSSEAFFGQGTRLTVV.